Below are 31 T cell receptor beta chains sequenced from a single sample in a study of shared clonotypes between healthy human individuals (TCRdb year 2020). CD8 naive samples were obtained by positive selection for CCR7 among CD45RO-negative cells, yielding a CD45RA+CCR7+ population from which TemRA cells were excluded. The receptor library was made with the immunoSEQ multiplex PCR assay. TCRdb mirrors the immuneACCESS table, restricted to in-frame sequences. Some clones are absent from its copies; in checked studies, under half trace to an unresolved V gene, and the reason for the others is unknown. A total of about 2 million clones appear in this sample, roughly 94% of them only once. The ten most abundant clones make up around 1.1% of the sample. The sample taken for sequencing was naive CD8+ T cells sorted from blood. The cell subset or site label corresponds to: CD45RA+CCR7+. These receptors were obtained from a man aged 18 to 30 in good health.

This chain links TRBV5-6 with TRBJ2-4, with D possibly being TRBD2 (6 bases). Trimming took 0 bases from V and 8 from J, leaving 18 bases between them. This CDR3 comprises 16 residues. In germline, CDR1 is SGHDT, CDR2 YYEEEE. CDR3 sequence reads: CASSLDGTSLGDIQYF. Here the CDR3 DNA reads TGTGCCAGCAGCTTGGATGGGACTTCCTTAGGGGACATTCAGTACTTC. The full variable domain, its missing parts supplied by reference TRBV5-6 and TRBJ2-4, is DAGVTQSPTHLIKTRGQQVTLRCSPKSGHDTVSWYQQALGQGPQFIFQYYEEEERQRGNFPDRFSGHQFPNYSSELNVNALLLGDSALYLCASSLDGTSLGDIQYFGAGTRLSVL.

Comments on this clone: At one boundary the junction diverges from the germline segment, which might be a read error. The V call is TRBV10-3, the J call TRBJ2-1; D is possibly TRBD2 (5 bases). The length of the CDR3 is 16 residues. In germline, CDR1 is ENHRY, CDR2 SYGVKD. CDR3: CAISEQGLGLNPDYLF. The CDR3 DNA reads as TGTGCCATCAGTGAGCAAGGACTCGGGCTAAACCCCGATTATCTCTTC.

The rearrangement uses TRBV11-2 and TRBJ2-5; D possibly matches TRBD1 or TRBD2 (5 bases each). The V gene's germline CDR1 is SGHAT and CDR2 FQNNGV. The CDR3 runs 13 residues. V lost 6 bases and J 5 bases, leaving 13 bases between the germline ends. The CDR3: CASRGSRDETQYF. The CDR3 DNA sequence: TGTGCCAGCAGGGGGAGCAGGGATGAGACCCAGTACTTC.

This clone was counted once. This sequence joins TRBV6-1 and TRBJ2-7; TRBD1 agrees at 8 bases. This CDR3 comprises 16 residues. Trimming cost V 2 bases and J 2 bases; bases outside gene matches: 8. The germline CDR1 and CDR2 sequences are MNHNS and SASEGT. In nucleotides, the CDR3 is TGTGCCAGCAGTGAACTCGACAGGGGTCGCCCCTACGAGCAGTACTTC. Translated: CASSELDRGRPYEQYF.

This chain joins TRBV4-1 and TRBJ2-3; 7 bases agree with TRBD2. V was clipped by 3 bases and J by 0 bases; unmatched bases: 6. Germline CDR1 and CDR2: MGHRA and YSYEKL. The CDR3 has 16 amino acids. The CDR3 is CASSHRRTSSTDTQYF. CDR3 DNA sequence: TGCGCCAGCAGCCATAGGCGGACTAGTAGCACAGATACGCAGTATTTT.

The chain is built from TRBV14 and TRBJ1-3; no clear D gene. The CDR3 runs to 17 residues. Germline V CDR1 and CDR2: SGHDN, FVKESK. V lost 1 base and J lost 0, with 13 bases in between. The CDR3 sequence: CASSQGASLSSGNTIYF. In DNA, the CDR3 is TGTGCCAGCAGCCAAGGAGCATCTTTGAGCTCTGGAAACACCATATATTTT.

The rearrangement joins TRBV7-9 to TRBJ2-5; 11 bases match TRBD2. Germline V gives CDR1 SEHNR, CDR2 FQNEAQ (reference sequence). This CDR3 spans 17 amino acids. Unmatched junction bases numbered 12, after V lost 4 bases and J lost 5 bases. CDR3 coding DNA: TGTGCCAGCAGCTCGGGACTAGCGGAGCAATCATCGGAGACCCAGTACTTC. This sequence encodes CASSSGLAEQSSETQYF.

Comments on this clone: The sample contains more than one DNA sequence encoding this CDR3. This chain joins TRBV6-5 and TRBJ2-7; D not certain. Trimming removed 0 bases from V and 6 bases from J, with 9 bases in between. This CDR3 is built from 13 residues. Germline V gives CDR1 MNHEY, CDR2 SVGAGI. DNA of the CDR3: TGTGCCAGCAGTTACTCAGAAGGGATCGAGCAGTACTTC. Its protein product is CASSYSEGIEQYF.

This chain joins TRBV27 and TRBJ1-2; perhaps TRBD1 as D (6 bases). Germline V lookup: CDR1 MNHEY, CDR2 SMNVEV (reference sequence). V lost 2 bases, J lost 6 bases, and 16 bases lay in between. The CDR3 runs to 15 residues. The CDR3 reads CASSLLQGSGDGYTF. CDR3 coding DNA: TGTGCCAGCAGTTTACTACAAGGTTCAGGGGATGGCTACACCTTC.

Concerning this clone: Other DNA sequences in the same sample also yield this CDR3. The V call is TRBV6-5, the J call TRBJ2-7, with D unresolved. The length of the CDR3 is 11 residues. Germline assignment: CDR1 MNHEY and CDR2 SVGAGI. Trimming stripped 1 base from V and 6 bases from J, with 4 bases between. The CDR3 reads CASSYWGEQYF. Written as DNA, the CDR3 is TGTGCCAGCAGTTACTGGGGCGAGCAGTACTTC.

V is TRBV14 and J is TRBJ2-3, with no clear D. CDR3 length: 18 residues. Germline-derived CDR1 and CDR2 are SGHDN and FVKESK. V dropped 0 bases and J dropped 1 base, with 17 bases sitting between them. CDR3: CASSQDSSAFYGTDTQYF. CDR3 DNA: TGTGCCAGCAGCCAAGATTCCTCCGCGTTCTACGGCACAGATACGCAGTATTTT.

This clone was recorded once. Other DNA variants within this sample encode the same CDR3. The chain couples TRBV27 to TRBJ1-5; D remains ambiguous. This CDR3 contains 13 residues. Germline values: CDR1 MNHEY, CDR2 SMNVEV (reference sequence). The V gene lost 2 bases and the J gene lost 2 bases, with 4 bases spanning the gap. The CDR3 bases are TGTGCCAGCAGTTTAGTGGGCAATCAGCCCCAGCATTTT. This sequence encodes CASSLVGNQPQHF.

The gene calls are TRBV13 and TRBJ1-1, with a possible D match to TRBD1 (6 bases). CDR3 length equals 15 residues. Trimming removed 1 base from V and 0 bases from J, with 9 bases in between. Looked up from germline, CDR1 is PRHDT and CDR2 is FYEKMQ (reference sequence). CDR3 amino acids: CASSLDSGVNTEAFF. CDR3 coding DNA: TGTGCCAGCAGCTTAGATTCAGGGGTGAACACTGAAGCTTTCTTT.

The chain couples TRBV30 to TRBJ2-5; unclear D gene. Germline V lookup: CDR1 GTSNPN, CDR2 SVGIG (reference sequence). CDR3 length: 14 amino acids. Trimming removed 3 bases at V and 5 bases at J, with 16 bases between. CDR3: CAWRDRSPGETQYF. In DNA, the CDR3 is TGTGCCTGGAGAGACCGCTCACCGGGTGAGACCCAGTACTTC.

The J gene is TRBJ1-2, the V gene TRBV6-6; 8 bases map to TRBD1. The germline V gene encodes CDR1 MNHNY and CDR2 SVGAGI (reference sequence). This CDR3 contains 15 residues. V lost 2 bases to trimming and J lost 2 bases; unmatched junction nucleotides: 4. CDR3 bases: TGTGCCAGCAGTTACGGACAGGGCCTGAACTATGGCTACACCTTC. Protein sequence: CASSYGQGLNYGYTF.

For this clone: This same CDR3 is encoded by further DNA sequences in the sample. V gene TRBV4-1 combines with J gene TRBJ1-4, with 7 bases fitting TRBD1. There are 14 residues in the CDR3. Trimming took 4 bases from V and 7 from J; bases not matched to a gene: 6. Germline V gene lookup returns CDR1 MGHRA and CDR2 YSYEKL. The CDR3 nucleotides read TGCGCCAGCAGCCCCCGACAGGGCGGTGAAAAACTGTTTTTT. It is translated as CASSPRQGGEKLFF.

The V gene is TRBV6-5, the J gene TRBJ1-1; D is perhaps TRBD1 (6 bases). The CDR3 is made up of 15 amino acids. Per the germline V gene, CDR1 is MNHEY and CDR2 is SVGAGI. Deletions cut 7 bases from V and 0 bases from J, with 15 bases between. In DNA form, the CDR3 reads TGTGCCAGCACTTCATGGACAGCTCTGAACACTGAAGCTTTCTTT. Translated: CASTSWTALNTEAFF.

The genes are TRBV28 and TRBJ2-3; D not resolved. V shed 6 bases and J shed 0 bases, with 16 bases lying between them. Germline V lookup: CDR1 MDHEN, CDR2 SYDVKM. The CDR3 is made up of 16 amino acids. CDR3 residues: CASSSPRATSTDTQYF. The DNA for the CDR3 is TGTGCCAGCAGCTCCCCCCGGGCAACTAGCACAGATACGCAGTATTTT.

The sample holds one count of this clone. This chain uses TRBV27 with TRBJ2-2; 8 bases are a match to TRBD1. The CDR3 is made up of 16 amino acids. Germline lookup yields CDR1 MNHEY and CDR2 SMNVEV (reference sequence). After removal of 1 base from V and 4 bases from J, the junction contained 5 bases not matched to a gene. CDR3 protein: CASSLLQGATTGELFF. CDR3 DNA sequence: TGTGCCAGCAGTTTATTGCAGGGGGCTACCACCGGGGAGCTGTTTTTT.

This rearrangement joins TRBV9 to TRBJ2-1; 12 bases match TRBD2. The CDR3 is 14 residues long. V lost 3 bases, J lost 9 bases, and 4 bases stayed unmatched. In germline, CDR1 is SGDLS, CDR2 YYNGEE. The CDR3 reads CASSAWTSGVEQFF. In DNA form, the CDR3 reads TGTGCCAGCAGCGCCTGGACTAGCGGGGTTGAGCAGTTCTTC.

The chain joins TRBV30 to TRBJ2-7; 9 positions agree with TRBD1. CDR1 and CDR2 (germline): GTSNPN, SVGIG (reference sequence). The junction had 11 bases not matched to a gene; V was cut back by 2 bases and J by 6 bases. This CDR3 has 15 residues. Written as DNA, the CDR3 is TGTGCCTGGAGTCCCTCCCCCGGGACAGGGCTCGAGCAGTACTTC. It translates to CAWSPSPGTGLEQYF.

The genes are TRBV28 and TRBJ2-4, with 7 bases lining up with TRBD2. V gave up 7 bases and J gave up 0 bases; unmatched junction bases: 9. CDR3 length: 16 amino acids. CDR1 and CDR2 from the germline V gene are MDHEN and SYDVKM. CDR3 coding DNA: TGTGCCAGCACCACCGCGGGGGTTTCAGCCAAAAACATTCAGTACTTC. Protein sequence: CASTTAGVSAKNIQYF.

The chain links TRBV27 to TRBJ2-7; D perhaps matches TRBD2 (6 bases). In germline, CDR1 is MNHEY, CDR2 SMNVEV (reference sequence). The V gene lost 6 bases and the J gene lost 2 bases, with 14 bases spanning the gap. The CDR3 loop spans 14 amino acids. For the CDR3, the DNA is TGTGCCAGCAGGGTTTTGGGCGGGACCTACGAGCAGTACTTC. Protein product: CASRVLGGTYEQYF.

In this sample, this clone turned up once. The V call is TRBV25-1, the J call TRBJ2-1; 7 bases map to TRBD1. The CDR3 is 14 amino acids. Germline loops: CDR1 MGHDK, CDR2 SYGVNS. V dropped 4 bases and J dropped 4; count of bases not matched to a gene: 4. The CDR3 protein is CASSGAGGYNEQFF. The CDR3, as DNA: TGTGCCAGCAGTGGGGCAGGGGGTTACAATGAGCAGTTCTTC. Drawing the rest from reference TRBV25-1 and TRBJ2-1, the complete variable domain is EADIYQTPRYLVIGTGKKITLECSQTMGHDKMYWYQQDPGMELHLIHYSYGVNSTEKGDLSSESTVSRIRTEHFPLTLESARPSHTSQYLCASSGAGGYNEQFFGPGTRLTVL.

The CDR3 DNA is TGTGCCTGGAGTGTTGCCCCTTGGACTAGCGGCGGGGAGCTGTTTTTT. Its translation: CAWSVAPWTSGGELFF. The gene calls are TRBV30 and TRBJ2-2; 10 nucleotides line up with TRBD2. The ends lost 0 bases at V and 7 bases at J; junction bases unmatched: 8. Per germline, CDR1 GTSNPN and CDR2 SVGIG (reference sequence). The CDR3 length is 16 residues.

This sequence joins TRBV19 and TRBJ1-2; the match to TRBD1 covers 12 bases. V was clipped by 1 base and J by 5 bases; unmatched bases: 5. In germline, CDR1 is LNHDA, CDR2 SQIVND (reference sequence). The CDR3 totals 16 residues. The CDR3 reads CASSIVKGQGAYGYTF. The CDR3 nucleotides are TGTGCCAGTAGTATAGTTAAGGGACAGGGGGCATATGGCTACACCTTC.

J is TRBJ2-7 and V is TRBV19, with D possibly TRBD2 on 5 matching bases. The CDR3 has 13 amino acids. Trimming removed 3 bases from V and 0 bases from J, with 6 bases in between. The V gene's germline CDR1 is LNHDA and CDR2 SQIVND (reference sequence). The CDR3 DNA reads TGTGCCAGTAGTATCGACTACTCCTACGAGCAGTACTTC. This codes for CASSIDYSYEQYF.

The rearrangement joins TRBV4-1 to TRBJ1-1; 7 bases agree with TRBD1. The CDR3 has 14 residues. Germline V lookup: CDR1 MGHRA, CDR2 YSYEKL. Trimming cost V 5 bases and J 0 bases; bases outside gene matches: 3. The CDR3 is CASSEGQMNTEAFF. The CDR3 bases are TGCGCCAGCAGCGAGGGACAGATGAACACTGAAGCTTTCTTT.

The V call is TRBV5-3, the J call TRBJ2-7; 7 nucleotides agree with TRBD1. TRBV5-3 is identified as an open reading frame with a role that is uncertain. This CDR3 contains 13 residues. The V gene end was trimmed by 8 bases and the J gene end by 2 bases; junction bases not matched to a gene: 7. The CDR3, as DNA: TGTGCCAGCAGTACCGGGACAGCCTACGAGCAGTACTTC. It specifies CASSTGTAYEQYF.

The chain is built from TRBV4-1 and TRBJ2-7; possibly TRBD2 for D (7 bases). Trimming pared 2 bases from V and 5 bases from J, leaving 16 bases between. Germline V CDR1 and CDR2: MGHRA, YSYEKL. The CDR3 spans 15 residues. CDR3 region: CASSQTGGVGNEQYF. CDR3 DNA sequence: TGCGCCAGCAGCCAAACGGGGGGCGTGGGGAACGAGCAGTACTTC.

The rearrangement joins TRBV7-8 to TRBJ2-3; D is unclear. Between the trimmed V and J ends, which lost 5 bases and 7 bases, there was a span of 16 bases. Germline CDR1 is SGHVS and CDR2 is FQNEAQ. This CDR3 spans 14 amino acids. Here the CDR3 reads CASSKRISEYTQYF. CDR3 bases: TGTGCCAGCAGCAAAAGAATAAGCGAATATACGCAGTATTTT. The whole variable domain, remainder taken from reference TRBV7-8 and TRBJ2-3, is GAGVSQSPRYKVAKRGQDVALRCDPISGHVSLFWYQQALGQGPEFLTYFQNEAQLDKSGLPSDRFFAERPEGSVSTLKIQRTQQEDSAVYLCASSKRISEYTQYFGPGTRLTVL.